This entry lists 15 T cell receptor beta chains sequenced from one sample in a study of STAT3 mutations in large granular lymphocyte leukemia. Notes on the study in general: Every T-cell large granular lymphocyte leukemia patient had at least one immunodominant TCR beta clonotype.

The protocol was immunoSEQ multiplex PCR, while the TCRdb copy is restricted to in-frame clones and leaves out a portion. Of under 25,000 clones in the sample, around 92% were seen once. These TCRs are of unknown antigen specificity. The sample taken for sequencing was peripheral blood mononuclear cells. All receptors come from a man aged 55 to 69 with T-cell large granular lymphocyte leukemia. Some clones in this sample may be carry-over from other donors' samples.

The V and J genes are TRBV7-3 and TRBJ1-2, with 8 bases lining up with TRBD1. Germline values: CDR1 SGHTA, CDR2 FQGTGA. Trimming took 5 bases from V and 10 from J; bases not matched to a gene: 9. The CDR3 is 13 amino acids. The CDR3 spells CASSTDRAGAYTF. The CDR3 nucleotides read TGTGCCAGCAGCACGGACAGGGCAGGAGCCTACACCTTC.

This chain connects TRBV2 to TRBJ2-5; D gene ambiguous. Germline assignment: CDR1 SNHLY and CDR2 FYNNEI. V lost 3 bases and J lost 3, with 14 bases in between. The CDR3 loop spans 15 amino acids. In nucleotides, the CDR3 is TGTGCCAGCAGTGATGACCAGACGAATGAAGAGACCCAGTACTTC. Residues: CASSDDQTNEETQYF.

V gene TRBV6-5 combines with J gene TRBJ2-7, with TRBD1 matching over 7 bases. V dropped 4 bases and J dropped 2; count of bases not matched to a gene: 8. The CDR3 sequence is 15 residues long. Germline V gene sequence: CDR1 MNHEY, CDR2 SVGAGI. The DNA of the CDR3 is TGTGCCAGCAGTTCACCCTCGACAGGGACCTACGAGCAGTACTTC. It yields the protein CASSSPSTGTYEQYF.

The V call is TRBV7-8, the J call TRBJ1-2, with 7 bases identical to TRBD1. Trimming took 0 bases from V and 8 from J; bases not matched to a gene: 6. Germline V lookup: CDR1 SGHVS, CDR2 FQNEAQ. The CDR3 has 14 amino acids. The CDR3 coding sequence is TGTGCCAGCAGCTTAGCTGACAGGGTGGGGGGCTACACCTTC. Translating gives CASSLADRVGGYTF.

V gene TRBV5-1 combines with J gene TRBJ2-3, with 7 bases matching TRBD1. From germline, CDR1 is SGHRS and CDR2 YFSETQ. CDR3 size: 16 residues. V was pared by 1 base and J by 3 bases, with 8 bases of the junction left unmatched. In DNA form, the CDR3 reads TGCGCCAGCAGCTTGTTGCCACAGGGGAGTACAGATACGCAGTATTTT. Protein product: CASSLLPQGSTDTQYF. Variable domain in full (rest from reference TRBV5-1 and TRBJ2-3): KAGVTQTPRYLIKTRGQQVTLSCSPISGHRSVSWYQQTPGQGLQFLFEYFSETQRNKGNFPGRFSGRQFSNSRSEMNVSTLELGDSALYLCASSLLPQGSTDTQYFGPGTRLTVL.

The rearrangement joins TRBV7-9 to TRBJ2-1; D is ambiguous. The CDR3 loop spans 11 amino acids. The V end was cut by 2 bases, the J end by 9 bases, with 5 bases between. CDR1 SEHNR and CDR2 FQNEAQ come from the germline V gene (reference sequence). The CDR3 coding sequence is TGTGCCAGCAGCTTAAGTAGTGAGCAGTTCTTC. Its translation is CASSLSSEQFF.

The gene calls are TRBV7-6 and TRBJ1-4; D uncertain. The CDR3 spans 14 residues. Trimming cost V 1 base and J 5 bases, with 8 bases left between them. Germline assignment: CDR1 SGHVS and CDR2 FNYEAQ. CDR3 residues: CASSLGVSNEKLFF. The CDR3 DNA reads TGTGCCAGCAGCTTAGGAGTCTCCAATGAAAAACTGTTTTTT.

The rearrangement links TRBV5-6 to TRBJ2-7, with D maybe TRBD2 (5 bases). The CDR3 is 13 amino acids. V was pared by 1 base and J by 10 bases, with 15 bases between. CDR1 is SGHDT and CDR2 is YYEEEE in the germline V gene. In DNA, the CDR3 is TGTGCCAGCAGCTTGATATCTGACTACCATCAGTACTTC. Protein sequence: CASSLISDYHQYF.

This clone was detected once. The CDR3 loop reads CASSSGTSGTPDTQYF. The CDR3 DNA is TGTGCCAGCAGCTCCGGGACTAGCGGGACCCCAGATACGCAGTATTTT. The chain has TRBV5-4 and TRBJ2-3; 13 bases align to TRBD2. This CDR3 is 16 amino acids long. Losses at the gene ends were 3 bases for V and 4 bases for J; bases not matched to a gene: 5. The germline V gene has CDR1 SGHNT and CDR2 YYREEE (reference sequence).

V gene TRBV9 combines with J gene TRBJ2-7; perhaps D is TRBD1 or TRBD2 (5 bases each). From germline, CDR1 is SGDLS and CDR2 YYNGEE. The CDR3 is made up of 15 amino acids. V gave up 0 bases and J gave up 4 bases, with 14 bases separating them. The CDR3 DNA is TGTGCCAGCAGCGTAGGGGTTTCCGGGACGTACGAGCAGTACTTC. It encodes CASSVGVSGTYEQYF.

The J gene is TRBJ1-4, the V gene TRBV30; no clear D. V dropped 2 bases and J dropped 0 bases, with 10 bases sitting between them. The CDR3 runs 15 residues. Germline V lookup: CDR1 GTSNPN, CDR2 SVGIG (reference sequence). CDR3 protein: CAWSNVGSTNEKLFF. The CDR3 region has the DNA TGTGCCTGGAGTAATGTCGGATCAACTAATGAAAAACTGTTTTTT.

This chain links TRBV27 with TRBJ2-3, with 9 bases matching TRBD2. Unmatched junction bases numbered 10, after V lost 2 bases and J lost 10 bases. Germline V CDR1 and CDR2: MNHEY, SMNVEV (reference sequence). This CDR3 is built from 15 residues. The CDR3: CASSLGLAGTGSQYF. The CDR3 bases are TGTGCCAGCAGTTTAGGGCTAGCGGGAACCGGCTCGCAGTATTTT.

The chain is built from TRBV7-2 and TRBJ1-5; 9 bases map to TRBD1. Germline V gene data show CDR1 as SGHTA and CDR2 as FQGNSA. The V segment lost 5 bases and the J segment 0 bases; nucleotides outside the gene matches: 2. CDR3 length equals 15 residues. The chain's CDR3 is CASSGTGFSNQPQHF. CDR3 coding DNA: TGTGCCAGCAGCGGGACAGGGTTTAGCAATCAGCCCCAGCATTTT.

The rearrangement uses TRBV10-3 and TRBJ1-1; 11 bases map to TRBD1. The germline V gene has CDR1 ENHRY and CDR2 SYGVKD. The CDR3 covers 17 residues. V lost 6 bases to trimming and J lost 2 bases; unmatched junction nucleotides: 11. CDR3 bases: TGTGCCATCAGCGAAGGGGTAGGGACAGGGGGTAACACTGAAGCTTTCTTT. Encoded protein: CAISEGVGTGGNTEAFF.

The chain links TRBV15 to TRBJ2-7; D is uncertain. V lost 4 bases to trimming and J lost 12 bases, with 25 bases between them. The V gene's germline CDR1 is LNHNV and CDR2 YYDKDF (reference sequence). The CDR3 contains 15 residues. As DNA, the CDR3 is TGTGCCACCAGCATCTACCCAACAGACACTCCGGGTCCGTACTTC. Protein sequence: CATSIYPTDTPGPYF.